These T cell receptor beta chains were read from a single sample in a study of OX40 agonist ivuxolimab in advanced cancers. Produced via immunoSEQ multiplex PCR; TCRdb's table is partial and in-frame only. The data contain about 83,000 clones, around 90% of them singletons. This material consisted of CD4+ or CD8+ T cells sorted from blood, taken in a trial of the OX40 agonist ivuxolimab. The origin of the receptors is an adult with an advanced solid tumor such as melanoma, head and neck, liver or kidney cancer. The CDR3 runs from the conserved cysteine through the conserved F or W. The D gene is left open where the match is weak. Part of the rows lack a size; the others show once, few, many or a class for expanded clones.

D gene,V gene,clone size,J gene,CDR3 DNA,CDR3 protein
-,TRBV27,-,TRBJ1-5,TGTGCCAGCAGTTCGGGGTGGGATGGCAATCAGCCCCAGCATTTT,CASSSGWDGNQPQHF
-,TRBV28,-,TRBJ1-5,TGTGCCAGCAGTACCCCGAGGGATAGCAATCAGCCCCAGCATTTT,CASSTPRDSNQPQHF
TRBD1,TRBV9,few,TRBJ1-5,TGTGCCAGCAGCCTCGGACAGGCGAATCAGCCCCAGCATTTT,CASSLGQANQPQHF
-,TRBV5-1,-,TRBJ2-3,TGCGCCAGCAGCCGCACTAGACTACCCACAGATACGCAGTATTTT,CASSRTRLPTDTQYF
-,TRBV6-5,-,TRBJ1-5,TGTGCCAGCAGTTATTCCCTCTTCGAACAGCCCCAGCATTTT,CASSYSLFEQPQHF
TRBD2,TRBV13,-,TRBJ2-7,TGTGCCAGCGCGTCGCAGGGGCGGGGGGGCTCTGGCGAGCAGTACTTC,CASASQGRGGSGEQYF
-,TRBV7-8,-,TRBJ2-7,TGTGCCAGCAGCTTAGCTGGAGGCTCCTACGAGCAGTACTTC,CASSLAGGSYEQYF
TRBD2,TRBV9,-,TRBJ2-3,TGTGCCAGCAGCGTAACGGGACTAGCGGGAGTCACAGATACGCAGTATTTT,CASSVTGLAGVTDTQYF
TRBD1,TRBV9,-,TRBJ2-2,TGTGCCAGCAGCGTGACAGGGGGCCACGACACCGGGGAGCTGTTTTTT,CASSVTGGHDTGELFF
TRBD1,TRBV15,-,TRBJ2-1,TGTGCCACCAGCAGTCCGGGACAGGGGAGCGCCTGGGGGAATGAGCAGTTCTTC,CATSSPGQGSAWGNEQFF
-,TRBV5-6,-,TRBJ1-2,TGTGCCAGCAGCTTCCAAGGGCTTAACTATGGCTACACCTTC,CASSFQGLNYGYTF
-,TRBV4-3,-,TRBJ2-1,TGCGCCAGCAGCCAAGACAGGGCTTCCTACAATGAGCAGTTCTTC,CASSQDRASYNEQFF
-,TRBV28,-,TRBJ2-7,TGTGCCAGCAGCACACCTGCCTTCGAGCAGTACTTC,CASSTPAFEQYF
TRBD2,TRBV10-3,-,TRBJ2-3,TGTGCCATCAGTGAGTCAGCGGGGGGCTCCTCCGATACGCAGTATTTT,CAISESAGGSSDTQYF
-,TRBV5-8,-,TRBJ1-5,TGTGCCAGCAGCTTGGGACAGAGCAATCAGCCCCAGCATTTT,CASSLGQSNQPQHF
TRBD1,TRBV30,-,TRBJ1-6,TGTGCCTGGAACCCGGGACAGCCTTATTCACCCCTCCACTTT,CAWNPGQPYSPLHF
TRBD2,TRBV19,-,TRBJ2-3,TGTGCCAGTAGTGCCAATCGACTAGCGGGGAGCACAGATACGCAGTATTTT,CASSANRLAGSTDTQYF
-,TRBV6-5,-,TRBJ1-2,TGTGCCAGCAGTTACTCGGGTACTTATGGCTACACCTTC,CASSYSGTYGYTF
TRBD2,TRBV7-2,-,TRBJ2-3,TGTGCCAGCAGCTTAGGCCCCCTAGCGGGAGTAGCGGATACGCAGTATTTT,CASSLGPLAGVADTQYF
-,TRBV30,-,TRBJ2-7,TGTGCCTGGAGTAAAAAAATCGGGGTCTACGAGCAGTACTTC,CAWSKKIGVYEQYF
TRBD2,TRBV4-3,-,TRBJ2-1,TGCGCCAGCAGCCAAGATCCTCTATTTAGCGGGGATTTCTCCTACAATGAGCAGTTCTTC,CASSQDPLFSGDFSYNEQFF
-,TRBV28,once,TRBJ2-7,TGTGCCAGCAGTTTTAGCCCAGGGAGCCCCCCCTACGAGCAGTACTTC,CASSFSPGSPPYEQYF
TRBD1,TRBV4-3,-,TRBJ1-2,TGCGCCAGCAGCCAAGAAGTCACAGGGGGTGGCTACACCTTC,CASSQEVTGGGYTF
TRBD1,TRBV9,once,TRBJ2-1,TGTGCCAGCAGCGGACAGGGGGCCGAGCAGTTCTTC,CASSGQGAEQFF